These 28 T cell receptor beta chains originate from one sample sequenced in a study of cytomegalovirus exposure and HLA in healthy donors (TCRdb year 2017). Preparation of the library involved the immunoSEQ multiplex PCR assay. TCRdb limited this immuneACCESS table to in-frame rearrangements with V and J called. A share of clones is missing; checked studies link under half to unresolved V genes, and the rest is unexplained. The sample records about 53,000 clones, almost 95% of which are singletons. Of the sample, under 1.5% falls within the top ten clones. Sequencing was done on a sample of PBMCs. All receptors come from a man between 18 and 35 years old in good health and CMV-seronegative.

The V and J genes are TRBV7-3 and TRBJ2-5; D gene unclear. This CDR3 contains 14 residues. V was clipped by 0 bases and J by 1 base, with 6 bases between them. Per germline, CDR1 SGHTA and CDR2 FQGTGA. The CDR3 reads CASSLTSSQETQYF. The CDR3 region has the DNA TGTGCCAGCAGCTTAACTAGCAGCCAAGAGACCCAGTACTTC. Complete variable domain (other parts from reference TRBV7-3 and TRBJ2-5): GAGVSQTPSNKVTEKGKYVELRCDPISGHTALYWYRQSLGQGPEFLIYFQGTGAADDSGLPNDRFFAVRPEGSVSTLKIQRTERGDSAVYLCASSLTSSQETQYFGPGTRLLVL.

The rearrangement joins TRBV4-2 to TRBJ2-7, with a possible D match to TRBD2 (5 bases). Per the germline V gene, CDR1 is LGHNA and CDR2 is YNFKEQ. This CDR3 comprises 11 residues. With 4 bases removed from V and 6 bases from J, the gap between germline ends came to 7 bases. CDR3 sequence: CASSLRGEQYF. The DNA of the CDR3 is TGTGCCAGCAGCCTACGGGGCGAGCAGTACTTC.

CDR3 nucleotide sequence: TGCGCCAGCAGCCGCGACAGGGTAGTCGACGAGCAGTACTTC. This codes for CASSRDRVVDEQYF. The chain uses TRBV4-1 and TRBJ2-7; 7 bases match TRBD1. Looked up from germline, CDR1 is MGHRA and CDR2 is YSYEKL. The CDR3 length is 14 residues. The trim removed 4 bases at V and 5 bases at J, leaving 8 bases unmatched.

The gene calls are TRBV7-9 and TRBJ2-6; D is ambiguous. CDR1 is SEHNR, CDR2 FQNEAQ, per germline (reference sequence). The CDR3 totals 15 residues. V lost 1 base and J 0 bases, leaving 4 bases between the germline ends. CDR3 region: CASSLEPSGANVLTF. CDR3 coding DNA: TGTGCCAGCAGCTTAGAGCCCTCTGGGGCCAACGTCCTGACTTTC.

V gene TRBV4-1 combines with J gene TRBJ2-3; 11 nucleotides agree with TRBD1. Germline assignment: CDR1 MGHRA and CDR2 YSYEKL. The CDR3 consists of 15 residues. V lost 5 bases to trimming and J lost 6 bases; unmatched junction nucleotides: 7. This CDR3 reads CASSYRDRGSDTQYF. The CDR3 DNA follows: TGCGCCAGCAGCTACCGGGACAGGGGGAGTGATACGCAGTATTTT.

The CDR3 sequence: CASRGDRVYNEQFF. CDR3 sequence (DNA): TGCGCCAGCAGAGGGGACAGGGTTTACAATGAGCAGTTCTTC. This chain joins TRBV5-1 and TRBJ2-1, with TRBD1 identical over 9 bases. Germline CDR1 and CDR2: SGHRS and YFSETQ. V lost 5 bases and J lost 4; bases outside the gene matches: 4. The CDR3 has 14 residues.

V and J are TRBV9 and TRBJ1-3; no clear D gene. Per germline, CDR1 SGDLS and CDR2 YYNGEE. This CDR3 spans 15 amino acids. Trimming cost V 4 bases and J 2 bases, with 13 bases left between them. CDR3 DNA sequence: TGTGCCAGCAGCTACGACTCTTGGGCTGGAAACACCATATATTTT. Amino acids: CASSYDSWAGNTIYF.

The CDR3, as DNA: TGCGCCAGCAGGTTCAGGGAGAACACTGAAGCTTTCTTT. Translated: CASRFRENTEAFF. The chain uses TRBV5-1 and TRBJ1-1, with a possible D match to TRBD1 (5 bases). The CDR3 extends over 13 amino acids. Germline V gene lookup returns CDR1 SGHRS and CDR2 YFSETQ. V lost 5 bases, J lost 1 base, and 9 bases lay in between.

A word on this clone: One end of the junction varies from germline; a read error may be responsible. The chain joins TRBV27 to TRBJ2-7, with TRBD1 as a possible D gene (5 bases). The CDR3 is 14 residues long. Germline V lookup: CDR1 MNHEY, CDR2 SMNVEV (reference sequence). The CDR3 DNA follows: TGTGCAAGCAGGCCCGAGACAGCCTCCTACGAGCAGTACTTC. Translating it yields CASRPETASYEQYF.

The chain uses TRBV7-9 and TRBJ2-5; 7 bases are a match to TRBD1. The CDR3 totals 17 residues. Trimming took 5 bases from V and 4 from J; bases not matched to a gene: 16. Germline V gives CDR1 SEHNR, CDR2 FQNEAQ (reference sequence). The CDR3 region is CASSPMGTAAPGETQYF. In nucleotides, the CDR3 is TGTGCCAGCAGCCCCATGGGGACAGCGGCACCCGGAGAGACCCAGTACTTC.

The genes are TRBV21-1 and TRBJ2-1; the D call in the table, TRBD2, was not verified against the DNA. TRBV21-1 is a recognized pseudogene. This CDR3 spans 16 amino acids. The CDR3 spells CASSIGTSGINNEQFF. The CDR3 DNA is TGTGCCAGCAGCATTGGGACTAGCGGAATTAACAATGAGCAGTTCTTC.

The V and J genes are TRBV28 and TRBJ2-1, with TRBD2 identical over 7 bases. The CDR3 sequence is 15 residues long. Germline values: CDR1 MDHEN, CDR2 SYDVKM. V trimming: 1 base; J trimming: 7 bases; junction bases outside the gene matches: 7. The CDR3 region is CASSLYPTSTNEQFF. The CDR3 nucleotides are TGTGCCAGCAGTTTATACCCGACTAGCACGAATGAGCAGTTCTTC.

Here the CDR3 reads CASSLGLSGIYNEQFF. The CDR3 nucleotides read TGTGCCAGCAGCTTAGGTTTGAGCGGGATCTACAATGAGCAGTTCTTC. V usage is TRBV7-9 and J usage is TRBJ2-1, with TRBD2 matching over 7 bases. V dropped 1 base and J dropped 3; count of bases not matched to a gene: 6. CDR1 and CDR2 from the germline V gene are SEHNR and FQNEAQ (reference sequence). The CDR3 has 16 residues.

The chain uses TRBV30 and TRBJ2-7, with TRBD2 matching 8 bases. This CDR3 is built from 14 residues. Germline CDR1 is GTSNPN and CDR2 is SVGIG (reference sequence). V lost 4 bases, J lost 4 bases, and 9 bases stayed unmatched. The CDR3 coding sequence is TGTGCCTGGATTCGGACTAGCCCCCCTTACGAGCAGTACTTC. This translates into CAWIRTSPPYEQYF. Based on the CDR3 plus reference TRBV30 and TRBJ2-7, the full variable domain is SQTIHQWPATLVQPVGSPLSLECTVEGTSNPNLYWYRQAAGRGLQLLFYSVGIGQISSEVPQNLSASRPQDRQFILSSKKLLLSDSGFYLCAWIRTSPPYEQYFGPGTRLTVT.

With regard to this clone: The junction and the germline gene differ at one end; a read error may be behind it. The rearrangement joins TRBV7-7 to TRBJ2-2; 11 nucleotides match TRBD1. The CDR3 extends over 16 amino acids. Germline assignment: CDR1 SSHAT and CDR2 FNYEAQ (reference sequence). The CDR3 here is CASSFGGQGANGELFF. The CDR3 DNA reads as TGTGCTAGCAGCTTTGGCGGACAGGGGGCAAACGGGGAGCTGTTTTTT.

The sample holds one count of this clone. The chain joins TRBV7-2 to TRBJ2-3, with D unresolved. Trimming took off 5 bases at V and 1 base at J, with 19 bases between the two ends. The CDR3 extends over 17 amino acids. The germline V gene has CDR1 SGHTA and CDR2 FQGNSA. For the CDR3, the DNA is TGTGCCAGCAGCCCCCAAGGAGAATTAGACGGCACAGATACGCAGTATTTT. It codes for CASSPQGELDGTDTQYF.

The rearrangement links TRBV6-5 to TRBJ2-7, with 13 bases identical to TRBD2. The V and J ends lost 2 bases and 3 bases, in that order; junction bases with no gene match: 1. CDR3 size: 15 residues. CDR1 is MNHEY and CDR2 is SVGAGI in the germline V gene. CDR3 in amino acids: CASSYGTSGNYEQYF. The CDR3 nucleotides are TGTGCCAGCAGTTACGGGACTAGCGGGAACTACGAGCAGTACTTC.

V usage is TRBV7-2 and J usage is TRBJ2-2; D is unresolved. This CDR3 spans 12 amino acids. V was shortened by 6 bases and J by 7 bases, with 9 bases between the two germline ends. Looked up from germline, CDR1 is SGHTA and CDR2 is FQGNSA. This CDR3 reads CASSIKLGELFF. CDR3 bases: TGTGCCAGCAGTATAAAACTCGGGGAGCTGTTTTTT.

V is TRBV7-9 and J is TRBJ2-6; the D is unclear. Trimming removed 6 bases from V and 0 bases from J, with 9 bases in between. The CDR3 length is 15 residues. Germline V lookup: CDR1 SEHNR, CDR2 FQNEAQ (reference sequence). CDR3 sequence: CASRGLFSGANVLTF. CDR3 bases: TGTGCCAGCAGGGGCCTGTTCTCTGGGGCCAACGTCCTGACTTTC.

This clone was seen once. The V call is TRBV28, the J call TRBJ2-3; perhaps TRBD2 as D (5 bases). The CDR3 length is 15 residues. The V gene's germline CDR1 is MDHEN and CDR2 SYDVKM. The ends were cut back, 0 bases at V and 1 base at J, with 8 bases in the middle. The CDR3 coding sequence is TGTGCCAGCAGTTTATGGGCGCGGGGCACAGATACGCAGTATTTT. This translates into CASSLWARGTDTQYF.

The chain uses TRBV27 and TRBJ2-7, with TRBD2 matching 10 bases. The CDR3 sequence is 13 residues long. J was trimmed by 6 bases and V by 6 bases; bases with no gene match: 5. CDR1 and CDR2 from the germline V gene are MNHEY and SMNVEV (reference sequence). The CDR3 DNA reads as TGTGCCAGCAGACAACTAGCGGGAAGCGAGCAGTACTTC. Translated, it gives CASRQLAGSEQYF.

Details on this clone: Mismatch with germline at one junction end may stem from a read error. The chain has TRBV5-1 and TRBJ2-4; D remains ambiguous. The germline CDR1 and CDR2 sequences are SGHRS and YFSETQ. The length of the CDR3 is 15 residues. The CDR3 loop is CASSLLTIAKDIQYF. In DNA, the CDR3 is TGCGCCAGCAGCTTGTTAACCATAGCCAAAGACATTCAGTACTTC.

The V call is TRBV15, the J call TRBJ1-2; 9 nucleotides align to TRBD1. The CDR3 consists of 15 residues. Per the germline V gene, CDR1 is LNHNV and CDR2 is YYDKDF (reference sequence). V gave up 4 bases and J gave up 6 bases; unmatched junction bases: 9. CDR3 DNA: TGTGCCACCAGCATCCCGGGACAGGGAGGGGATGGCTACACCTTC. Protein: CATSIPGQGGDGYTF.

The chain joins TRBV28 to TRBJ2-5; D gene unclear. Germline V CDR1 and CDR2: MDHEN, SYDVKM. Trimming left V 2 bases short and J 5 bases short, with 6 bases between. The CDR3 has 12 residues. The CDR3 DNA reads TGTGCCAGCAGTTTAAGTCGGGAGACCCAGTACTTC. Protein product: CASSLSRETQYF.

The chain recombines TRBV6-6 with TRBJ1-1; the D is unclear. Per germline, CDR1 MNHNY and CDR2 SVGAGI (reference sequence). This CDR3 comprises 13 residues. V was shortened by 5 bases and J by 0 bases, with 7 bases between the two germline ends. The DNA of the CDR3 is TGTGCCAGCAGTCTCAGGTTGAACACTGAAGCTTTCTTT. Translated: CASSLRLNTEAFF.

The CDR3 DNA reads TGTGCCAGCAGTTTATCCCTCGGGGGAGAGACCCAGTACTTC. It is translated as CASSLSLGGETQYF. The chain joins TRBV27 to TRBJ2-5; possibly TRBD2 for D (6 bases). Germline V lookup: CDR1 MNHEY, CDR2 SMNVEV (reference sequence). The CDR3 is 14 residues long. The ends were cut back, 0 bases at V and 4 bases at J, with 9 bases in the middle.

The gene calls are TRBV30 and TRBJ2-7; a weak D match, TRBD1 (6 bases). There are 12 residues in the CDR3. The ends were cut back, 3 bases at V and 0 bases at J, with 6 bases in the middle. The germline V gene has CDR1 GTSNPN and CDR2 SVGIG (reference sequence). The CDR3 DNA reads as TGTGCCTGGAGGGACAGCTCCTACGAGCAGTACTTC. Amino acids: CAWRDSSYEQYF.

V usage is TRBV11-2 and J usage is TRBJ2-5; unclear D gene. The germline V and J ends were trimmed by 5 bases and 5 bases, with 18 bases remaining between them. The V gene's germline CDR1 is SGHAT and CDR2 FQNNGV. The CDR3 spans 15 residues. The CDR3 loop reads CASSPRFWASETQYF. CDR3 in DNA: TGTGCCAGCAGCCCAAGGTTTTGGGCCTCGGAGACCCAGTACTTC.